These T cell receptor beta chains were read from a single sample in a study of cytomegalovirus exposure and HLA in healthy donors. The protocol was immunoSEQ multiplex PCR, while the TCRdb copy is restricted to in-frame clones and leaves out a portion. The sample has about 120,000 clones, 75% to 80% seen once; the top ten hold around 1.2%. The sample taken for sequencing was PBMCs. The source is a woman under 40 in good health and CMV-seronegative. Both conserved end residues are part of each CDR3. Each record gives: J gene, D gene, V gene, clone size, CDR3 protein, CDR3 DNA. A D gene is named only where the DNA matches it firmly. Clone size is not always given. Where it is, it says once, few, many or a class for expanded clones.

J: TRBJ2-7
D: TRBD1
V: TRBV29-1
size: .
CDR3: CSVGTGGPYEQYF
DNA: TGCAGCGTCGGGACAGGGGGACCCTACGAGCAGTACTTC

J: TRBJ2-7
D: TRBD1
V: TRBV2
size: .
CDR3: CASRKAGTGAYEQYF
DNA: TGTGCCAGCAGAAAAGCTGGGACAGGGGCTTACGAGCAGTACTTC

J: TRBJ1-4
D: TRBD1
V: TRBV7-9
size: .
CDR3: CASSKGQGLLGELFF
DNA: TGTGCCAGCAGCAAGGGACAGGGGCTGTTAGGGGAACTGTTTTTT

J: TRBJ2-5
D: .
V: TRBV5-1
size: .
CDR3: CASTQAGGSETQYF
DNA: TGCGCCAGCACCCAGGCAGGGGGGAGTGAGACCCAGTACTTC

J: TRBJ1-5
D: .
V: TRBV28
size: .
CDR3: CASLKQINQPQHF
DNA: TGTGCCAGTCTAAAACAGATCAATCAGCCCCAGCATTTT

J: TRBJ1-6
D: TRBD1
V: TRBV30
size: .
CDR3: CAWSVPDREAYNSPLHF
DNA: TGTGCCTGGAGTGTACCGGACAGGGAAGCCTATAATTCACCCCTCCACTTT

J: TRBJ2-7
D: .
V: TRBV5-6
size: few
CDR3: CASSFGYEQYF
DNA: TGTGCCAGCAGCTTCGGTTACGAGCAGTACTTC

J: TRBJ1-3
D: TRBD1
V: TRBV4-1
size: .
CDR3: CASSQGVQGASGNTIYF
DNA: TGCGCCAGCAGCCAAGGGGTACAGGGGGCCTCTGGAAACACCATATATTTT

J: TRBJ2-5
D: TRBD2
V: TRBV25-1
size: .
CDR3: CASSEYIRGVETQYF
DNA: TGTGCCAGCAGTGAATATATTCGGGGGGTGGAGACCCAGTACTTC

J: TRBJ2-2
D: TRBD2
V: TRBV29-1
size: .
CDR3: CSVRASGASGELFF
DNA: TGCAGCGTTCGGGCTAGCGGGGCGAGCGGGGAGCTGTTTTTT

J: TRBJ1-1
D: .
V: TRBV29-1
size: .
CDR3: CSVDSYTEAFF
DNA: TGCAGCGTTGACAGTTATACTGAAGCTTTCTTT

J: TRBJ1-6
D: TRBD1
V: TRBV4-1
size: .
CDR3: CASRLDRDYNSPLHF
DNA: TGCGCCAGCAGACTAGACAGGGACTATAATTCACCCCTCCACTTT

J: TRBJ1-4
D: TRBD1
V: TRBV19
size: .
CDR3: CASTLDREDEKLFF
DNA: TGTGCCAGTACCCTAGACAGGGAAGATGAAAAACTGTTTTTT

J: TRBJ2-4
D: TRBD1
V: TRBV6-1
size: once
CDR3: CASSADRENIQYF
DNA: TGTGCCAGCAGTGCGGACAGGGAGAACATTCAGTACTTC

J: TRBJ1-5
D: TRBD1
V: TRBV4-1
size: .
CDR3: CASRRDTGGSNQPQHF
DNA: TGCGCCAGCAGACGCGATACAGGGGGTAGCAATCAGCCCCAGCATTTT

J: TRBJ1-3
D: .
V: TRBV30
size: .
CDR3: CAWTRVAGNTIYF
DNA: TGTGCCTGGACGAGGGTTGCTGGAAACACCATATATTTT

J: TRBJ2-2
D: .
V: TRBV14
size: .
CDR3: CASSQDWASPGELFF
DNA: TGTGCCAGCAGCCAAGATTGGGCTAGCCCCGGGGAGCTGTTTTTT